This entry features one T cell receptor (beta chain) sequence. The antigen is undetermined. PCR employed 60 Vbeta and 13 Jbeta primers. Data came from immunoSEQ multiplex PCR; TCRdb stores just in-frame clones and leaves some out. This sample's table has around 120,000 clones. The data were obtained in a study of cytomegalovirus exposure and HLA in healthy donors. Study-wide findings and caveats: Prediction of most subjects' HLA-A and HLA-B alleles by TCR beta sequences was reportedly accurate. The majority of CMV-associated TCR beta chains were reported as apparently HLA-restricted in a later analysis.

Trimming stripped 6 bases from V and 8 bases from J, with 14 bases between. The CDR3 spans 13 residues. The germline V gene has CDR1 SGHRS and CDR2 YFSETQ. The clonotype was recovered from a man younger than 30 in good health and CMV-seronegative. This chain links TRBV5-1 with TRBJ2-2; TRBD2 might be the D (6 bases). The sequenced sample consisted of PBMCs. The CDR3 protein is CASTVEGEGELFF. The CDR3 DNA sequence: TGCGCCAGCACCGTGGAGGGAGAGGGGGAGCTGTTTTTT.